These 4 T cell receptor beta chains were all obtained from the same sample, sequenced in a study of T cells expressing NK-cell markers. TCRdb reanalyzed the 5' RACE reads and collapses them to one entry per CDR3 protein, without DNA. The sample's table shows 400,000 to 550,000 distinct CDR3 sequences. Specimen: blood T cells: a sorted CD56 or NKG2C T cell subset, CD4+ or CD8+ T cells, or bulk PBMC T cells (not recorded which). These receptors all come from a woman aged 18 to 69 in good health.

This chain uses TRBV11-3 with TRBJ2-7; TCRdb's D gene call, TRBD1, goes unchecked for lack of DNA. CDR1 and CDR2 from the germline V gene are SGHNT and YENEEA. The CDR3 loop spans 17 amino acids. The CDR3 sequence is CASSLAADRDAAYEQYF.

The chain uses TRBV6-1 and TRBJ2-2; as DNA is missing, the TRBD1 call by TCRdb cannot be tested. Germline loops: CDR1 MNHNS, CDR2 SASEGT. This CDR3 has 16 residues. CDR3 protein: CASSRNRDGNTGELFF.

This sequence joins TRBV5-1 and TRBJ1-5; absent DNA, TCRdb's TRBD1 call cannot be checked. The CDR3 spans 15 residues. In germline, CDR1 is SGHRS, CDR2 YFSETQ. The CDR3 protein is CASSQSGGGNQPQHF.

This sequence joins TRBV7-9 and TRBJ1-4; the TCRdb D gene call, TRBD1, has no DNA to confirm it. Germline lookup yields CDR1 SEHNR and CDR2 FQNEAQ (reference sequence). The CDR3 has 14 residues. CDR3: CASSPWDVNEKLFF. Drawing the rest from reference TRBV7-9 and TRBJ1-4, the complete variable domain is DTGVSQNPRHKITKRGQNVTFRCDPISEHNRLYWYRQTLGQGPEFLTYFQNEAQLEKSRLLSDRFSAERPKGSFSTLEIQRTEQGDSAMYLCASSPWDVNEKLFFGSGTQLSVL.